A single sample is the source of the 3 T cell receptor beta chains below, sequenced in a study of T cells in Graves' hyperthyroidism and ophthalmopathy. Template material for amplifying TCR beta CDR3 regions consisted of RNA transcripts. TCR CDR3 regions were first amplified by RT-PCR with HTBI primers. In TCRdb, the multiplex PCR reads were re-called with MiXCR into one record per CDR3 protein. The sample carries 500,000 to 650,000 distinct CDR3 sequences, 15% to 20% recorded once. Sequencing used blood. These receptors were taken from a man between 35 and 55 years old with Graves' ophthalmopathy.

This clonotype was observed many times. The chain has TRBV28 and TRBJ2-1; D is uncertain. Deletions cut 1 base from V and 7 bases from J, with 5 bases between. Per germline, CDR1 MDHEN and CDR2 SYDVKM. The CDR3 is 12 residues long. CDR3 loop: CASSLSLNEQFF. DNA for the CDR3: TGTGCCAGCAGTTTATCCCTGAATGAGCAGTTCTTC.

This clonotype appeared a few times. This rearrangement joins TRBV4-2 to TRBJ2-5; D tentatively fits TRBD1 or TRBD2 (5 bases each). Trimming removed 5 bases at V and 2 bases at J, with 18 bases between. This CDR3 has 16 residues. Germline V gene lookup returns CDR1 LGHNA and CDR2 YNFKEQ. In DNA, the CDR3 is TGTGCCAGCAGCTCTGGGGGATCGGCGGTTCAAGAGACCCAGTACTTC. Its protein product is CASSSGGSAVQETQYF.

As regards this clonotype: This may be a read error: a much more frequent sequence differs by one nucleotide. V gene TRBV10-3 combines with J gene TRBJ2-1; D gene unclear. This CDR3 contains 17 residues. CDR1 and CDR2 from the germline V gene are ENHRY and SYGVKD. CDR3 loop: CTISDPSDSSSYNEQFF. As DNA, the CDR3 is TGTACCATCAGTGATCCCAGCGATTCTAGCTCCTACAATGAGCAGTTCTTC.